Listed here are 9 T cell receptor beta chains from one sample, sequenced in a study of T cells expressing NK-cell markers. TCRdb re-analyzed the 5' RACE reads; it lists each CDR3 protein once, without DNA. The data include approximately 420,000 distinct CDR3 sequences; the top ten clones carry about 10%. The sequencing sample was made of blood T cells: a sorted CD56 or NKG2C T cell subset, CD4+ or CD8+ T cells, or bulk PBMC T cells (not recorded which). All receptors derive from a woman in her fifties or sixties in good health.

V is TRBV20-1 and J is TRBJ2-1; the TCRdb call, TRBD2, lacks DNA for checking. The CDR3 is 11 residues long. In germline, CDR1 is DFQATT, CDR2 SNEGSKA (reference sequence). The CDR3 protein is CSAMRANEQFF.

V is TRBV7-6 and J is TRBJ2-3; TCRdb outputs TRBD2, but without DNA this stays unchecked. Germline V gene sequence: CDR1 SGHVS, CDR2 FNYEAQ. CDR3 length: 14 residues. Here the CDR3 reads CASSVLAGPDTQYF.

The V call is TRBV11-3, the J call TRBJ2-2; lacking DNA, the TRBD2 call made by TCRdb goes unchecked. The germline V gene has CDR1 SGHNT and CDR2 YENEEA. The CDR3 length is 16 residues. The CDR3 is CASSLVLAGVAGELFF.

This chain joins TRBV14 and TRBJ2-2; TCRdb lists TRBD1, though no DNA is available to test this call. Looked up from germline, CDR1 is SGHDN and CDR2 is FVKESK. The CDR3 has 16 amino acids. CDR3 region: CASSRERAPNTGELFF.

The chain has TRBV7-6 and TRBJ2-1; no DNA is available, so the TRBD2 call from TCRdb remains unchecked. CDR1 and CDR2 (germline): SGHVS, FNYEAQ. This CDR3 region has 20 residues. CDR3 residues: CASSSGPPMVAGESHNEQFF.

The chain uses TRBV20-1 and TRBJ2-5; TCRdb lists TRBD1, though no DNA is available to test this call. The CDR3 has 15 amino acids. Per the germline V gene, CDR1 is DFQATT and CDR2 is SNEGSKA (reference sequence). The CDR3 here is CSAESAGSWGETQYF.

The gene calls are TRBV24-1 and TRBJ2-1; TCRdb outputs TRBD2, but without DNA this stays unchecked. The length of the CDR3 is 16 residues. Germline V gene sequence: CDR1 KGHDR, CDR2 SFDVKD. The chain's CDR3 is CATSDLSSGTYNEQFF.

J is TRBJ2-2 and V is TRBV30; TCRdb selects TRBD2, and the lack of DNA leaves this call unchecked. The CDR3 is made up of 16 amino acids. Germline CDR1 GTSNPN, CDR2 SVGIG (reference sequence). CDR3 amino acids: CAWSVRAGGNTGELFF.

The chain combines TRBV5-1 with TRBJ1-2; TCRdb's D gene call, TRBD1, goes unchecked for lack of DNA. Germline CDR1 SGHRS, CDR2 YFSETQ. CDR3 length equals 13 residues. The CDR3 spells CASSLVTEYGYTF.